These 19 T cell receptor beta chains came from one sample sequenced in a study of CD8+ T cells in alopecia areata. Documented treatment: oral pan-JAK inhibitor, 5-10 mg twice daily. The authors extracted RNA and reverse transcribed it into cDNA as the sequencing template. The data were produced by immunoSEQ multiplex PCR, yet TCRdb's version contains in-frame clones alone and is incomplete. The sample gives over 85,000 clones, 61% of which show up once; about 14% is in the top ten. The specimen was CD8+ T cells sorted from blood, collected at week 4, from a patient treated with tofacitinib. These receptors all come from a human donor with alopecia areata.

The chain joins TRBV5-1 to TRBJ2-6; D remains unclear. V dropped 1 base and J dropped 2 bases, with 7 bases sitting between them. This CDR3 is built from 15 residues. Germline CDR1 is SGHRS and CDR2 is YFSETQ. CDR3 sequence reads: CASSLRRTGANVLTF. Here the CDR3 DNA reads TGCGCCAGCAGCTTGAGGCGGACTGGGGCCAACGTCCTGACTTTC.

The CDR3 loop reads CASSAGTSGGNEQFF. Here the CDR3 DNA reads TGTGCCAGCAGTGCAGGGACTAGCGGGGGGAATGAGCAGTTCTTC. The chain carries TRBV2 and TRBJ2-1; TRBD2 aligns across 15 bases. The CDR3 spans 15 residues. Trimming removed 4 bases from V and 7 bases from J; junction bases left unmatched: 2. Germline CDR1 reads SNHLY; CDR2 reads FYNNEI.

The rearrangement uses TRBV6-1 and TRBJ2-7; tentative D call: TRBD1 (6 bases). CDR3 length: 13 amino acids. Trimming left V 6 bases short and J 5 bases short, with 14 bases between. Germline assignment: CDR1 MNHNS and CDR2 SASEGT. The CDR3 protein is CASSSTGLDEQYF. CDR3 nucleotide sequence: TGTGCCAGCAGCTCTACAGGGCTGGACGAGCAGTACTTC.

The chain joins TRBV30 to TRBJ2-2; 10 nucleotides line up with TRBD2. This CDR3 spans 15 amino acids. CDR1 is GTSNPN and CDR2 is SVGIG in the germline V gene (reference sequence). V trimming: 2 bases; J trimming: 5 bases; junction bases outside the gene matches: 5. The CDR3 reads CAWSWLAGETGELFF. The DNA for the CDR3 is TGTGCCTGGAGTTGGCTAGCGGGAGAAACCGGGGAGCTGTTTTTT.

This clone came up a few times. The gene calls are TRBV29-1 and TRBJ2-7, with 11 bases matching TRBD1. The ends lost 4 bases at V and 3 bases at J; junction bases unmatched: 8. The CDR3 runs 15 residues. CDR1 is SQVTM and CDR2 is ANQGSEA in the germline V gene. The CDR3 bases are TGCAGCGTTGTTTACTCGGGGACAGGGGGCTACGAGCAGTACTTC. It is translated as CSVVYSGTGGYEQYF.

This clone has just one count. J is TRBJ2-1 and V is TRBV5-1; possibly TRBD1 for D (6 bases). CDR3 size: 19 residues. V lost 3 bases to trimming and J lost 0 bases, with 22 bases between them. Germline values: CDR1 SGHRS, CDR2 YFSETQ. The DNA of the CDR3 is TGCGCCAGCAGCTCGGACAGTACTACCCTGGGGCTCTCCTACAATGAGCAGTTCTTC. Translating gives CASSSDSTTLGLSYNEQFF.

The V gene is TRBV6-6, the J gene TRBJ2-4; D is perhaps TRBD1 (6 bases). The V gene lost 0 bases and the J gene lost 4 bases, with 10 bases spanning the gap. The CDR3 loop spans 15 amino acids. CDR1 is MNHNY and CDR2 is SVGAGI in the germline V gene (reference sequence). The CDR3 protein is CASSYSTGDKNIQYF. In nucleotides, the CDR3 is TGTGCCAGCAGTTACTCGACAGGTGATAAAAACATTCAGTACTTC.

This clone was observed a handful of times. This chain links TRBV7-9 with TRBJ2-7; D possibly uses TRBD1 or TRBD2 (6 bases each). This CDR3 region has 14 residues. CDR1 and CDR2 from the germline V gene are SEHNR and FQNEAQ (reference sequence). Trimming pared 1 base from V and 3 bases from J, leaving 10 bases between. This CDR3 reads CASSLGGGLYEQYF. CDR3 nucleotide sequence: TGTGCCAGCAGCTTAGGTGGGGGGCTCTACGAGCAGTACTTC.

V gene TRBV27 combines with J gene TRBJ2-5; D tentatively fits TRBD1 or TRBD2 (6 bases each). V dropped 3 bases and J dropped 4 bases, with 9 bases sitting between them. The CDR3 loop spans 13 amino acids. Germline-derived CDR1 and CDR2 are MNHEY and SMNVEV (reference sequence). CDR3 sequence reads: CASSLGGLETQYF. The CDR3 coding sequence is TGTGCCAGCAGTTTGGGGGGCCTAGAGACCCAGTACTTC.

The J gene is TRBJ1-5, the V gene TRBV6-9; D is possibly TRBD1 (6 bases). Germline V lookup: CDR1 MNHGY, CDR2 SVAAGI. V dropped 6 bases and J dropped 5 bases, with 17 bases sitting between them. The CDR3 totals 15 residues. Written as DNA, the CDR3 is TGTGCCAGCAGAAAAACAGGGCGGAAAGATCAGCCCCAGCATTTT. This encodes CASRKTGRKDQPQHF.

The chain couples TRBV4-1 to TRBJ2-5; tentatively, D is TRBD2 (5 bases). Germline lookup yields CDR1 MGHRA and CDR2 YSYEKL. Trimming stripped 0 bases from V and 1 base from J, with 9 bases between. The CDR3 has 15 residues. The CDR3 loop is CASSQDYSGQETQYF. The CDR3 DNA reads TGCGCCAGCAGCCAAGATTACAGCGGCCAAGAGACCCAGTACTTC.

The chain has TRBV30 and TRBJ1-5; 7 bases match TRBD1. Trimming cost V 0 bases and J 2 bases; bases outside gene matches: 13. Germline CDR1 GTSNPN, CDR2 SVGIG (reference sequence). CDR3 size: 18 residues. CDR3 amino acids: CAWSVGGTAVWGNQPQHF. CDR3 in DNA: TGTGCCTGGAGTGTTGGCGGGACAGCTGTATGGGGCAATCAGCCCCAGCATTTT.

The J gene is TRBJ2-3, the V gene TRBV6-5; D gene ambiguous. CDR3 size: 11 residues. V shed 6 bases and J shed 9 bases, with 10 bases lying between them. Germline CDR1 is MNHEY and CDR2 is SVGAGI. CDR3 residues: CASRVSRTQYF. CDR3 nucleotide sequence: TGTGCCAGCAGGGTTAGTAGGACGCAGTATTTT.

V gene TRBV11-2 combines with J gene TRBJ2-7; D possibly corresponds to TRBD2 (6 bases). The germline gives CDR1 SGHAT, CDR2 FQNNGV. The CDR3 sequence is 14 residues long. V was clipped by 6 bases and J by 5 bases, with 17 bases between them. This CDR3 is CASSYAQGLDEQYF. CDR3 nucleotides: TGTGCCAGCAGTTACGCCCAGGGACTCGACGAGCAGTACTTC.

The rearrangement joins TRBV5-6 to TRBJ2-3; TRBD1 matches at 9 bases. The CDR3 totals 18 residues. The trim removed 0 bases at V and 4 bases at J, leaving 12 bases unmatched. Germline V gene sequence: CDR1 SGHDT, CDR2 YYEEEE. The CDR3 loop is CASSLETLGTGSADTQYF. The CDR3 nucleotides read TGTGCCAGCAGCTTGGAGACTTTAGGGACAGGGTCAGCAGATACGCAGTATTTT. Supplemented by reference TRBV5-6 and TRBJ2-3, the full variable domain reads DAGVTQSPTHLIKTRGQQVTLRCSPKSGHDTVSWYQQALGQGPQFIFQYYEEEERQRGNFPDRFSGHQFPNYSSELNVNALLLGDSALYLCASSLETLGTGSADTQYFGPGTRLTVL.

The rearrangement uses TRBV9 and TRBJ2-5; TRBD1 matches at 10 bases. Germline values: CDR1 SGDLS, CDR2 YYNGEE. The V segment lost 3 bases and the J segment 4 bases; nucleotides outside the gene matches: 6. CDR3 length: 15 residues. CDR3 DNA sequence: TGTGCCAGCAGCGCGAGACAGGGGGCGGGAGAGACCCAGTACTTC. It is translated as CASSARQGAGETQYF.

This clone was counted ten times or more. The rearrangement links TRBV4-3 to TRBJ1-4; D perhaps matches TRBD1 (6 bases). In germline, CDR1 is LGHNA, CDR2 YSLEER. This CDR3 spans 15 amino acids. V was trimmed by 3 bases and J by 2 bases, leaving 10 bases between them. DNA for the CDR3: TGCGCCAGCAGCCACTCAACAGGGACTAATGAAAAACTGTTTTTT. Its protein is CASSHSTGTNEKLFF.

The rearrangement uses TRBV5-1 and TRBJ2-6; the match to TRBD1 covers 11 bases. Germline V gives CDR1 SGHRS, CDR2 YFSETQ. This CDR3 contains 18 residues. After removal of 0 bases from V and 3 bases from J, the junction contained 5 bases not matched to a gene. For the CDR3, the DNA is TGCGCCAGCAGCTTGGACAGGACAGGGGGCTTTGGGGCCAACGTCCTGACTTTC. Protein sequence: CASSLDRTGGFGANVLTF.

V gene TRBV25-1 combines with J gene TRBJ2-7; 9 bases map to TRBD1. Germline V gives CDR1 MGHDK, CDR2 SYGVNS. Losses at the gene ends were 3 bases for V and 3 bases for J; bases not matched to a gene: 6. This CDR3 comprises 15 residues. The DNA of the CDR3 is TGTGCCAGCAGTGAGATCGGGACAGGGATCTACGAGCAGTACTTC. It specifies CASSEIGTGIYEQYF.